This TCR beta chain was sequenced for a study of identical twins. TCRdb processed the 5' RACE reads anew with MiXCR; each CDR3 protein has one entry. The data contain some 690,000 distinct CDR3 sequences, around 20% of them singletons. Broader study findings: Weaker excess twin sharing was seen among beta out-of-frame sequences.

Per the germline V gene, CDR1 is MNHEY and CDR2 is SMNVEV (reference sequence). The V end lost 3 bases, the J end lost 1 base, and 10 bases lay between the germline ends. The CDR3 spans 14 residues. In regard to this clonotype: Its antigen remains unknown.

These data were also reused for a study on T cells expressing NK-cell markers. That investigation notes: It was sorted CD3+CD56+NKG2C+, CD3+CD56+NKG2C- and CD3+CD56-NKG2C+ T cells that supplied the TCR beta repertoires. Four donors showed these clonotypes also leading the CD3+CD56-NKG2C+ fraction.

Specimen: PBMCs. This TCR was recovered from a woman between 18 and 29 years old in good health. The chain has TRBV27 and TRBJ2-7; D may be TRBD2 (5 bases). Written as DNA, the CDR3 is TGTGCCAGCAGTTTTAGCGTTTCTTCCTACGAGCAGTACTTC. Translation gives CASSFSVSSYEQYF.